A selection of T cell receptor beta chains follows, all from one sample in a study of CD8 T cells in Susac syndrome. TCRdb re-derived calls from the immunoSEQ multiplex PCR reads in MiXCR, one entry per CDR3 protein. The sample consists of around 280,000 distinct CDR3 sequences, approximately 85% of them appearing once. The sample consisted of CD8+ T cells from PBMCs. The receptors here all came from a human donor with multiple sclerosis. The conserved cysteine and the conserved F or W are not part of the CDR3 here.

v_gene	CDR3aa
TRBV6-2/TRBV6-3	ASSILAGSQETQY
TRBV4-1	ASSQGDRVDGYT
TRBV2	ASIQSGYT
TRBV30	AWDRRRYEQY
TRBV6-5	ASSNYQGAYEQY
TRBV27	ASSLVRAGGELF
TRBV27	ASSPWTGQGYT
TRBV7-2	ASSFGLRGLQETQY
TRBV6-4	ASSEGPTVRQGGQPQH
TRBV28	ASSPIQRENSYEQY
TRBV6-1	ASRDFYGYT
TRBV20-1	SARDPFSGYNEQF
TRBV27	ASSWLVTDTQY
TRBV6-5	ASSYSIGFLNYGYT
TRBV27	ASNSGRAGYNEQF
TRBV29-1	SVVVLQNSGANVLT
TRBV27	ASSFGAGGLYNEQF
TRBV4-1	ASSQESSHELF
TRBV19	ASSIGHNEQF
TRBV20-1	SATPGDSYEQY
TRBV7-7	ASSLEAGGTDEQF
TRBV3-1	ASSPGGASYEQY
TRBV5-1	ASSLWAGESLTGELF
TRBV5-5	ASSPFTDRDQEQY
TRBV27	ASSLPTSRDTQY
TRBV20-1	SAPGGYT
TRBV13	ASSLGIPYNEQF
TRBV2	ASSEAGWDSYEQY
TRBV20-1	SAALGDTIY
TRBV12-3/TRBV12-4	ASSSWDGGNEQF
TRBV18	ASSLSRLAGRTDTQY
TRBV7-9	ASSPPRASTPLH
TRBV9	ASSVEPGALTDTQY
TRBV7-8	ASSLDQLANNEQF
TRBV13	ASSKRDRASYGYT
TRBV5-6	ASSLEGGGRGGYT
TRBV9	ASSVEGGRGTDTQY
TRBV5-6	ASSFWGNGYT
TRBV27	ASSPNQETQY
TRBV9	ASSAGLAGDLDTQY
TRBV18	ASSFLAGGSDEQF
TRBV27	ASSLGGQGNTEAF
TRBV29-1	SVELGTGDEQY
TRBV6-1	ASAYSLGDNEQF
TRBV6-1	ASRRGVQPQH
TRBV7-3	ASSPGLHSGANVLT
TRBV5-6	ASSLGQGIFGYT